This T cell receptor (beta chain) was recovered during a study of blood T cell repertoires in COVID-19. About the research overall: Samples came from the United States, Italy and Spain, spanning acute and convalescent COVID-19. From T cells, B-cell-depleted T cells, or PBMCs came the material, which was cDNA or gDNA.

In germline, CDR1 is MNHEY, CDR2 SVGAGI. The CDR3 has 14 amino acids. V lost 7 bases and J lost 4, with 17 bases in between. At least ten counts were recorded for this clone. In the original analysis: Amplification of reference gene primers was used by the study to estimate nucleated cell counts. Generated by immunoSEQ multiplex PCR, the TCRdb table keeps only in-frame clones and is missing some. The V and J calls and clone size were taken over from that table, and D and trimming were inferred from the DNA. This sample has about 74,000 clones, with around 74% found just once. The sequence derives from an older man with acute or convalescent COVID-19. The rearrangement links TRBV6-5 to TRBJ2-7; TRBD1 is a possible D gene (5 bases). Sequencing input: peripheral blood. The CDR3 here is CASNAPGPLYEQYF. CDR3 coding DNA: TGTGCCAGCAACGCCCCAGGGCCCCTATACGAGCAGTACTTC.